This T cell receptor beta chain was captured in a study of blood T cell repertoires in COVID-19. In the study overall: The origin of the acute and convalescent COVID-19 samples was the United States, Italy and Spain.

J lost 1 base, V lost 8 bases, and 9 bases had no gene match. The CDR3 is 16 amino acids. From germline, CDR1 is MNHEY and CDR2 SMNVEV (reference sequence). This clone has only a few counts. In the original processing: Reference gene primer amplification gave nucleated cell count estimates. TCRdb's table, derived via immunoSEQ multiplex PCR, lists solely in-frame clones and lacks some. The V and J calls and clone size were taken over from that table, and D and trimming were inferred from the DNA. The table lists approximately 240,000 clones, roughly four fifths of them singletons. Participant-given clinical history determined each cohort assignment.

The sequence was obtained from a woman aged 40 to 49 with acute COVID-19. Sequenced: PBMCs or T cells enriched from blood (not recorded which). The rearrangement links TRBV27 to TRBJ1-2, with 11 positions matching TRBD1. The CDR3 is CASQTRTGGVNYGYTF. CDR3 nucleotides: TGTGCCAGCCAGACCCGGACAGGGGGCGTTAACTATGGCTACACCTTC.